The source of this T cell receptor (beta chain) is a study of T cell responses to AZD1222 COVID-19 vaccine. The CDR3 covers 12 residues. Germline V CDR1 and CDR2: MNHEY, SVGEGT. The V end was cut by 2 bases, the J end by 2 bases, with 4 bases between. Clones were read by immunoSEQ multiplex PCR, and TCRdb kept only the in-frame ones, dropping some. The sample includes 150,000 or so clones, 90% to 95% of them seen just once. The source of this sequence is an adult in good health. The rearrangement uses TRBV6-2 or TRBV6-3 and TRBJ2-7, with D hard to call. The sample here was peripheral blood, taken on day 0 of AZD1222 vaccination. CDR3 coding DNA: TGTGCCAGCAGTTACGCCACCTACGAGCAGTACTTC. This codes for CASSYATYEQYF.